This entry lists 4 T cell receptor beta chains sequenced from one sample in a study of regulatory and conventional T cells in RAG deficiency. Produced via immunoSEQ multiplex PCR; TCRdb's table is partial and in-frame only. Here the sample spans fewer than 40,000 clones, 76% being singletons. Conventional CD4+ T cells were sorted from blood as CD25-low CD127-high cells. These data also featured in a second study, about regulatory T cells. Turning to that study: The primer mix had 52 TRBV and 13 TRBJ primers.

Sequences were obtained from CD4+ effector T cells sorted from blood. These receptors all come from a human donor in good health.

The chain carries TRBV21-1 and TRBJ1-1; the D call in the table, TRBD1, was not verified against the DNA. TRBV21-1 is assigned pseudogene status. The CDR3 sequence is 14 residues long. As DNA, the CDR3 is TGTGCCAGCAGCGAGACAGCTCCGAACACTGAAGCTTTCTTT. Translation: CASSETAPNTEAFF.

DNA for the CDR3: TGTGCCAGCAGTCGAACATTGTCAAGCTCCTATAATTCACCCCTCCACTTT. It codes for CASSRTLSSSYNSPLHF. This chain uses TRBV27 with TRBJ1-6, with D hard to call. Trimming stripped 5 bases from V and 0 bases from J, with 14 bases between. The CDR3 extends over 17 amino acids. Per the germline V gene, CDR1 is MNHEY and CDR2 is SMNVEV (reference sequence).

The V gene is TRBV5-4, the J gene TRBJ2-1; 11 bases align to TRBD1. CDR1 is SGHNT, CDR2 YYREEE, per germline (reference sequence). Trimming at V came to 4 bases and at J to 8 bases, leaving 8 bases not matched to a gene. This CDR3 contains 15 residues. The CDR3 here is CASSEGQGVFDEQFF. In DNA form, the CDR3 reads TGTGCCAGCAGCGAGGGACAGGGGGTTTTCGATGAGCAGTTCTTC.

The CDR3, as DNA: TGTGCCAGCAGTTACTCCGGCAGTTTCTCTGGAAACACCATATATTTT. It is translated as CASSYSGSFSGNTIYF. The chain links TRBV6-6 to TRBJ1-3; D remains ambiguous. Trimming left V 0 bases short and J 0 bases short, with 9 bases between. Germline V gives CDR1 MNHNY, CDR2 SVGAGI (reference sequence). This CDR3 has 16 amino acids.